These 24 T cell receptor beta chains share one sample of origin, sequenced in a study of identical twins. TCRdb re-derived calls from the 5' RACE reads in MiXCR, one entry per CDR3 protein. The sample includes some 330,000 distinct CDR3 sequences, 9% of them seen just once. Sample: naive T cells sorted from blood. The receptors originated from a woman aged 50 to 60 in good health.

This clonotype has only a few counts. The rearrangement links TRBV2 to TRBJ2-4; 9 positions agree with TRBD1. J gave up 4 bases and V 5 bases, and 3 bases lay outside the gene matches. The germline CDR1 and CDR2 sequences are SNHLY and FYNNEI. The CDR3 totals 14 residues. The CDR3 region has the DNA TGTGCCAGCAGTCGGACAGGGGCAAAAAACATTCAGTACTTC. This gives the protein CASSRTGAKNIQYF. Full variable domain (missing parts from reference TRBV2 and TRBJ2-4): EPEVTQTPSHQVTQMGQEVILRCVPISNHLYFYWYRQILGQKVEFLVSFYNNEISEKSEIFDDQFSVERPDGSNFTLKIRSTKLEDSAMYFCASSRTGAKNIQYFGAGTRLSVL.

This clonotype was detected a few times. This sequence joins TRBV5-1 and TRBJ2-3; 8 nucleotides align to TRBD2. J gave up 5 bases and V 1 base, and 9 bases lay outside the gene matches. CDR3 size: 16 residues. The germline gives CDR1 SGHRS, CDR2 YFSETQ. The CDR3 loop is CASSLFGGRTQDTQYF. For the CDR3, the DNA is TGCGCCAGCAGCTTGTTTGGCGGGAGGACCCAAGATACGCAGTATTTT.

This clonotype was seen at least ten times. V and J are TRBV4-1 and TRBJ1-5, with D maybe TRBD1 (5 bases). The CDR3 extends over 17 amino acids. V lost 0 bases and J lost 1, with 13 bases in between. Germline CDR1 and CDR2: MGHRA and YSYEKL. The CDR3 nucleotides are TGCGCCAGCAGCCAAGATGGAGGGGATCGGAGCAATCAGCCCCAGCATTTT. Translating it yields CASSQDGGDRSNQPQHF.

This clonotype was counted many times. The chain recombines TRBV5-1 with TRBJ2-5; unclear D gene. Germline CDR1 reads SGHRS; CDR2 reads YFSETQ. The V end lost 0 bases, the J end lost 0 bases, and 6 bases lay between the germline ends. This CDR3 is 14 amino acids long. This CDR3 reads CASSLESYQETQYF. Here the CDR3 DNA reads TGCGCCAGCAGCTTGGAGTCGTACCAAGAGACCCAGTACTTC.

The sample holds a few counts of this clonotype. The rearrangement joins TRBV11-3 to TRBJ2-1, with 11 bases that match TRBD2. With 4 bases clipped from V and 12 bases from J, the junction kept 8 bases outside the gene matches. This CDR3 comprises 14 residues. Germline CDR1 is SGHNT and CDR2 is YENEEA. The CDR3 DNA follows: TGTGCCAGCAGCTCGGGACTAGCGGCCTTCGGGCAGTTCTTC. Its protein is CASSSGLAAFGQFF. Combining the CDR3 with reference TRBV11-3 and TRBJ2-1 gives the whole variable domain EAGVVQSPRYKIIEKKQPVAFWCNPISGHNTLYWYLQNLGQGPELLIRYENEEAVDDSQLPKDRFSAERLKGVDSTLKIQPAELGDSAVYLCASSSGLAAFGQFFGPGTRLTVL.

The sample holds many counts of this clonotype. The rearrangement links TRBV6-4 to TRBJ2-1; D unresolved. The V end lost 0 bases, the J end lost 4 bases, and 7 bases lay between the germline ends. Germline CDR1 is MRHNA and CDR2 is SNTAGT. The CDR3 has 14 residues. The CDR3 bases are TGTGCCAGCAGTGACTCTTCAGGTTACAATGAGCAGTTCTTC. The encoded protein is CASSDSSGYNEQFF.

There are many counts of this clonotype. The chain couples TRBV20-1 to TRBJ2-1; D unclear. Germline loops: CDR1 DFQATT, CDR2 SNEGSKA (reference sequence). V was pared by 0 bases and J by 2 bases, with 14 bases between. There are 16 residues in the CDR3. This CDR3 is CSARDLVNRTYNEQFF. CDR3 bases: TGCAGTGCTAGAGATCTGGTGAATAGGACCTACAATGAGCAGTTCTTC.

In this sample, this clonotype turned up many times. Mismatch with germline at one junction end may stem from a read error. The genes are TRBV12-3 or TRBV12-4 and TRBJ2-1; 11 bases fit TRBD2. The length of the CDR3 is 14 residues. CDR3 protein: CASSLAGGPNEQFF. In DNA form, the CDR3 reads TGTGCCAGCAGCTTAGCGGGAGGGCCAAATGAGCAGTTCTTC.

This clonotype was recorded many times. V and J are TRBV7-2 and TRBJ1-5; TRBD1 is a possible D gene (6 bases). CDR3 length: 14 amino acids. Looked up from germline, CDR1 is SGHTA and CDR2 is FQGNSA. With 6 bases removed from V and 7 bases from J, the gap between germline ends came to 16 bases. CDR3 in DNA: TGTGCCAGCAGGCTACAGGGAGCGAGGCAGCCCCAGCATTTT. It encodes CASRLQGARQPQHF.

The chain uses TRBV5-5 and TRBJ1-4, with a weak D call TRBD1 (5 bases). V lost 4 bases and J lost 0, with 19 bases in between. The CDR3 spans 18 residues. CDR1 and CDR2 from the germline V gene are SGHKS and YYEKEE (reference sequence). The CDR3 reads CASSKGSVRTATNEKLFF. The CDR3 nucleotides are TGTGCCAGCAGCAAGGGGTCCGTCAGAACAGCAACTAATGAAAAACTGTTTTTT.

The chain employs TRBV7-2 and TRBJ2-1; D is undetermined. Germline lookup yields CDR1 SGHTA and CDR2 FQGNSA. The CDR3 runs 15 residues. With 0 bases removed from V and 3 bases from J, the gap between germline ends came to 9 bases. DNA of the CDR3: TGTGCCAGCAGCTTAGCCTACAGCCTCTACAATGAGCAGTTCTTC. It yields the protein CASSLAYSLYNEQFF.

This clonotype was seen a handful of times. CDR3 region: CASARTSGRETQYF. The CDR3 nucleotides read TGTGCCAGCGCCCGGACTAGCGGGCGAGAGACCCAGTACTTC. This rearrangement joins TRBV5-6 to TRBJ2-5; 11 nucleotides align to TRBD2. The CDR3 has 14 residues. The germline gives CDR1 SGHDT, CDR2 YYEEEE. J gave up 4 bases and V 7 bases, and 6 bases lay outside the gene matches. The full variable domain, completed using reference TRBV5-6 and TRBJ2-5, is DAGVTQSPTHLIKTRGQQVTLRCSPKSGHDTVSWYQQALGQGPQFIFQYYEEEERQRGNFPDRFSGHQFPNYSSELNVNALLLGDSALYLCASARTSGRETQYFGPGTRLLVL.

This clonotype was seen many times. The rearrangement uses TRBV11-2 and TRBJ2-5; 10 positions match TRBD1. V dropped 1 base and J dropped 5; count of bases not matched to a gene: 7. The germline gives CDR1 SGHAT, CDR2 FQNNGV. The CDR3 is 16 amino acids. The chain's CDR3 is CASSLGDRGSAETQYF. In nucleotides, the CDR3 is TGTGCCAGCAGCTTAGGGGACAGGGGATCGGCGGAGACCCAGTACTTC. The variable domain in full, completed from reference TRBV11-2 and TRBJ2-5, reads EAGVAQSPRYKIIEKRQSVAFWCNPISGHATLYWYQQILGQGPKLLIQFQNNGVVDDSQLPKDRFSAERLKGVDSTLKIQPAKLEDSAVYLCASSLGDRGSAETQYFGPGTRLLVL.

This clonotype has only a few counts. The V gene is TRBV25-1, the J gene TRBJ1-6; D perhaps matches TRBD1 (5 bases). Germline-derived CDR1 and CDR2 are MGHDK and SYGVNS. This CDR3 region has 14 residues. Trimming shortened V by 4 bases and J by 8 bases, and 12 bases separated the two germline ends. CDR3 in amino acids: CASSVRDAYSPLHF. The CDR3 bases are TGTGCCAGCAGTGTCCGGGACGCCTATTCACCCCTCCACTTT. The variable domain in full, completed from reference TRBV25-1 and TRBJ1-6, reads EADIYQTPRYLVIGTGKKITLECSQTMGHDKMYWYQQDPGMELHLIHYSYGVNSTEKGDLSSESTVSRIRTEHFPLTLESARPSHTSQYLCASSVRDAYSPLHFGNGTRLTVT.

This clonotype occurred a few times. The V and J genes are TRBV12-3 or TRBV12-4 and TRBJ1-5; perhaps TRBD1 as D (6 bases). V was clipped by 6 bases and J by 4 bases, with 13 bases between them. The length of the CDR3 is 14 residues. This CDR3 reads CASSPDSGNQPQHF. CDR3 in DNA: TGTGCCAGCAGCCCGGACAGCGGTAATCAGCCCCAGCATTTT.

The chain recombines TRBV4-1 with TRBJ2-7; D is ambiguous. This CDR3 spans 14 amino acids. Germline V gene lookup returns CDR1 MGHRA and CDR2 YSYEKL. V dropped 5 bases and J dropped 0 bases, with 11 bases sitting between them. The CDR3 is CASSVQWGSYEQYF. In nucleotides, the CDR3 is TGCGCCAGCAGCGTCCAGTGGGGCTCCTACGAGCAGTACTTC.

The sample holds a few counts of this clonotype. This chain joins TRBV2 and TRBJ2-7; unclear D gene. This CDR3 has 13 amino acids. CDR1 is SNHLY and CDR2 is FYNNEI in the germline V gene. V was cut by 4 bases and J by 3 bases, with 10 bases left in between. The CDR3 nucleotides read TGTGCCAGCAGTGTAAGAAGGAACTACGAGCAGTACTTC. As protein: CASSVRRNYEQYF.

As regards this clonotype: A read error is possible here, since a much larger clone lies one base away. The rearrangement joins TRBV5-6 to TRBJ1-5, with no clear D. CDR1 is SGHDT and CDR2 is YYEEEE in the germline V gene. Deletions cut 2 bases from V and 9 bases from J, with 9 bases between. The CDR3 has 12 amino acids. CDR3 DNA sequence: TGTGCCAGCAGCTTATACGGGCTGCCCCAGCATTTT. Translation gives CASSLYGLPQHF.

This clonotype was recorded a few times. The chain uses TRBV28 and TRBJ2-7; D gene unclear. The CDR3 length is 16 residues. Trimming pared 4 bases from V and 2 bases from J, leaving 18 bases between. Germline assignment: CDR1 MDHEN and CDR2 SYDVKM. The CDR3 here is CASSYSWSKRTYEQYV. The CDR3 region has the DNA TGTGCCAGCAGTTATAGTTGGAGTAAGAGAACCTACGAGCAGTACGTC.

This clonotype was observed a few times. The chain is built from TRBV12-3 or TRBV12-4 and TRBJ2-2; 8 nucleotides align to TRBD1. The length of the CDR3 is 15 residues. V lost 1 base, J lost 4 bases, and 2 bases stayed unmatched. CDR3: CASSLGQGITGELFF. DNA for the CDR3: TGTGCCAGCAGTTTAGGACAGGGGATCACCGGGGAGCTGTTTTTT.

The genes are TRBV11-2 and TRBJ2-1; no clear D. This CDR3 has 15 amino acids. CDR1 is SGHAT and CDR2 is FQNNGV in the germline V gene. Trimming removed 8 bases from V and 3 bases from J, with 17 bases in between. CDR3 coding DNA: TGTGCCAGCCACCCCAGGAAGTTAGTCTACAATGAGCAGTTCTTC. This translates into CASHPRKLVYNEQFF.

V gene TRBV12-3 or TRBV12-4 combines with J gene TRBJ2-7; D remains ambiguous. V was trimmed by 0 bases and J by 6 bases, leaving 6 bases between them. This CDR3 region has 12 residues. In DNA, the CDR3 is TGTGCCAGCAGTTTAGCAGGTCTCGAGCAGTACTTC. This sequence encodes CASSLAGLEQYF.

This clonotype was detected ten times or more. The chain employs TRBV20-1 and TRBJ2-5; D not resolved. Germline CDR1 DFQATT, CDR2 SNEGSKA (reference sequence). The length of the CDR3 is 11 residues. Deletions cut 3 bases from V and 5 bases from J, with 7 bases between. Here the CDR3 DNA reads TGCAGTGCTAGGATAGGTGAGACCCAGTACTTC. This gives the protein CSARIGETQYF.

The CDR3 region has the DNA TGTGCCAGCAGTGACCAGGGGGGAGGTGACACCGGGGAGCTGTTTTTT. Its protein product is CASSDQGGGDTGELFF. This chain joins TRBV6-4 and TRBJ2-2; D possibly corresponds to TRBD1 (7 bases). This CDR3 has 16 amino acids. The germline CDR1 and CDR2 sequences are MRHNA and SNTAGT. Trimming left V 2 bases short and J 3 bases short, with 13 bases between.